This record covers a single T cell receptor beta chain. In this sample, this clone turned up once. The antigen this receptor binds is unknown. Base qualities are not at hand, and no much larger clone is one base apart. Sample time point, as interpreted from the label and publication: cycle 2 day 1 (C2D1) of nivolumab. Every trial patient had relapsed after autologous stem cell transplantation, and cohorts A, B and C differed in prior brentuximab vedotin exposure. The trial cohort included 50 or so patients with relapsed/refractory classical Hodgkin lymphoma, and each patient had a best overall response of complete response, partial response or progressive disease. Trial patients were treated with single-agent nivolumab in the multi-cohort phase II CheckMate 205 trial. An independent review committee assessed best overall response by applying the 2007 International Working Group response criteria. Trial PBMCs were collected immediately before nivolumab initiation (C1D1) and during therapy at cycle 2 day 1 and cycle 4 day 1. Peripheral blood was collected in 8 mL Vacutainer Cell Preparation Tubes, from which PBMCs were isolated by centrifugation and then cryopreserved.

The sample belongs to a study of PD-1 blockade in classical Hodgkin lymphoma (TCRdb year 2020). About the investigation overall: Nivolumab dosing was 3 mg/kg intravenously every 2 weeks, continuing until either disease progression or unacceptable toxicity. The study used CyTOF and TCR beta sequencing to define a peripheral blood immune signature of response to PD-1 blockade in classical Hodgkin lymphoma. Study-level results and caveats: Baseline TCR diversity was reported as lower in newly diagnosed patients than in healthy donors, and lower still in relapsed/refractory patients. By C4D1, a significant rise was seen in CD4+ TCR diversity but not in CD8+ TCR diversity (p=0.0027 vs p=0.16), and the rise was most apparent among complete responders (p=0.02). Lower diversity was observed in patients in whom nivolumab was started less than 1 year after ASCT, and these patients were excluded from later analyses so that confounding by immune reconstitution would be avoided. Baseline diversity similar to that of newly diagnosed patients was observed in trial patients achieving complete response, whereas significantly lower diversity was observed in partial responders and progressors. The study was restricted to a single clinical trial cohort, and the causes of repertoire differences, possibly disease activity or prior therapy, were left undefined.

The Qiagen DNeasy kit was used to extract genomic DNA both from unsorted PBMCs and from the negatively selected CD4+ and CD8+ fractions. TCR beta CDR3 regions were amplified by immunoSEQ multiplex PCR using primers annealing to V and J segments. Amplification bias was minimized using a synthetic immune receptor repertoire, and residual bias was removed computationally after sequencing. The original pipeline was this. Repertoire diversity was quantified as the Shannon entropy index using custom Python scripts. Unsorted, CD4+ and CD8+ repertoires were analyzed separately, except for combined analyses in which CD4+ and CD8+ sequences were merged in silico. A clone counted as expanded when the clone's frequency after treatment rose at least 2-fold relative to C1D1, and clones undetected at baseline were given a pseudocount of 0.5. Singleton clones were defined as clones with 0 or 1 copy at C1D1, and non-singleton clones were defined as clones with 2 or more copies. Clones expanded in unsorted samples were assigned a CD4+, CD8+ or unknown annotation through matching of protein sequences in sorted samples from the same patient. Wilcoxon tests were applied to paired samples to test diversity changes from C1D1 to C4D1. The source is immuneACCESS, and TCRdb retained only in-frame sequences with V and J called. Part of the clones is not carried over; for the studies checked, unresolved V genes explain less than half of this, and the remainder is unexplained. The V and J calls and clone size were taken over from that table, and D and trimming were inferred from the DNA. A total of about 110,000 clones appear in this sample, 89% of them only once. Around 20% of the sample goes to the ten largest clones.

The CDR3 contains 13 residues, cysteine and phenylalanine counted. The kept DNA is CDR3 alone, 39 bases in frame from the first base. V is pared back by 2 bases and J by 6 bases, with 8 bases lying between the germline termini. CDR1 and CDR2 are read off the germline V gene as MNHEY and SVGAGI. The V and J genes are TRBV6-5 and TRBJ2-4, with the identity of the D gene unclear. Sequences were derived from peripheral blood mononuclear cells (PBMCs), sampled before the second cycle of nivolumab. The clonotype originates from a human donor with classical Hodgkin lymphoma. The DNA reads TGTGCCAGCAGTTACGGCGGTCGAAACATTCAGTACTTC. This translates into CASSYGGRNIQYF.